The sequence of this T cell receptor (beta chain) was determined in a study of blood T cell repertoires in COVID-19. The CDR3 sequence is 16 residues long. Germline CDR1 is LGHNA and CDR2 is YSLEER. V gave up 0 bases and J gave up 2 bases, with 13 bases separating them. Assay: immunoSEQ multiplex PCR; the TCRdb copy retains only in-frame clones and omits some. The sample has 90,000 to 120,000 clones, roughly 80% seen once; the top ten hold about 4%. This clonotype was sampled from a human donor in a cohort sampled during active COVID-19. This sequence joins TRBV4-3 and TRBJ2-5, with D maybe TRBD1 (5 bases). The specimen was peripheral blood. For the CDR3, the DNA is TGCGCCAGCAGCCAAGATGGGGCAGATGAACAAGAGACCCAGTACTTC. It is translated as CASSQDGADEQETQYF.